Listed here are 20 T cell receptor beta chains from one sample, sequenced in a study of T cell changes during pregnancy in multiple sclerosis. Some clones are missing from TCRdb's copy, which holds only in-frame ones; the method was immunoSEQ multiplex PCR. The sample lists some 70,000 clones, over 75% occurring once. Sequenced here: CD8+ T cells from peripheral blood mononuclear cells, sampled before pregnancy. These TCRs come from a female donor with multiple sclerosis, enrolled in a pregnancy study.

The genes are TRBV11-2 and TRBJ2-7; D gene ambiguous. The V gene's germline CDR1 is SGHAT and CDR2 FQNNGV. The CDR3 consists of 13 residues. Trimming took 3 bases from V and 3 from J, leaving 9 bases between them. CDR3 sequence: CASSFGVVYEQYF. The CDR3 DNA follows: TGTGCCAGCAGCTTTGGAGTGGTCTACGAGCAGTACTTC.

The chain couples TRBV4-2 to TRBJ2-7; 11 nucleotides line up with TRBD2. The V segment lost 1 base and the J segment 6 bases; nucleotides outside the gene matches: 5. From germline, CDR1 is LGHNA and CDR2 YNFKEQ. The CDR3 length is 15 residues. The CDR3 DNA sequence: TGTGCCAGCAGCCAAGGTTTAGCGGGGGGGCGCGAGCAGTACTTC. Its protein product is CASSQGLAGGREQYF.

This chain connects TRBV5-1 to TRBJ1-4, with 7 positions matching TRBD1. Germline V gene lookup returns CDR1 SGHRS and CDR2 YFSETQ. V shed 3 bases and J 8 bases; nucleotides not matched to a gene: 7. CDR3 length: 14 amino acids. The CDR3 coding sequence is TGCGCCAGCAGCTCAGACAGGGTGGGCGAAAAACTGTTTTTT. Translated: CASSSDRVGEKLFF. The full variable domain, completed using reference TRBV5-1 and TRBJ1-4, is KAGVTQTPRYLIKTRGQQVTLSCSPISGHRSVSWYQQTPGQGLQFLFEYFSETQRNKGNFPGRFSGRQFSNSRSEMNVSTLELGDSALYLCASSSDRVGEKLFFGSGTQLSVL.

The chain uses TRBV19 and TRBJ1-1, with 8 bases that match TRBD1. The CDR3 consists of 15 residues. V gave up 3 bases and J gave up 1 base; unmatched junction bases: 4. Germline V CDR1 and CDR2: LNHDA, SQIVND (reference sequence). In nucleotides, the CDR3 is TGTGCCAGTAGTATCCTGACAGGGGCGAACACTGAAGCTTTCTTT. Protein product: CASSILTGANTEAFF.

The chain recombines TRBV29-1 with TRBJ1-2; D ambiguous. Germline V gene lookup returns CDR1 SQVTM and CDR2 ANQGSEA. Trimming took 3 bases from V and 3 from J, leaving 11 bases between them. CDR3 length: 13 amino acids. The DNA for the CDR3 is TGCAGCGTTGATTATTGGCAGGACTATGGCTACACCTTC. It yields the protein CSVDYWQDYGYTF. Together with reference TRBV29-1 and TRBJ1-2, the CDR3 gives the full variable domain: SAVISQKPSRDICQRGTSLTIQCQVDSQVTMMFWYRQQPGQSLTLIATANQGSEATYESGFVIDKFPISRPNLTFSTLTVSNMSPEDSSIYLCSVDYWQDYGYTFGSGTRLTVV.

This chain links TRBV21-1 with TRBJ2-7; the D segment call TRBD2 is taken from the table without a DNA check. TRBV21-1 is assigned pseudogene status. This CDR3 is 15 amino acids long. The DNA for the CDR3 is TGTGCCAGCAGCCCTTACCTTTTCAGCGGCTCCGAGCAGTACTTC. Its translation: CASSPYLFSGSEQYF.

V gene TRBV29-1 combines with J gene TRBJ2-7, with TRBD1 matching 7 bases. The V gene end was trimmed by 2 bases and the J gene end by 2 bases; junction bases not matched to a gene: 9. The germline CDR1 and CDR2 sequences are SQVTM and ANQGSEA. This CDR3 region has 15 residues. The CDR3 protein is CSVEFTTGLAYEQYF. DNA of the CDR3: TGCAGCGTTGAATTTACGACAGGGTTGGCCTACGAGCAGTACTTC.

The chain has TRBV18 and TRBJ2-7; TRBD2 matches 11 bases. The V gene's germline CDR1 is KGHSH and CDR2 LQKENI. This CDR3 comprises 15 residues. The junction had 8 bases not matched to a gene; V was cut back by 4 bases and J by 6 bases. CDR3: CASSRPTSGVPEQYF. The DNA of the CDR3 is TGTGCCAGCTCACGACCGACTAGCGGGGTCCCCGAGCAGTACTTC.

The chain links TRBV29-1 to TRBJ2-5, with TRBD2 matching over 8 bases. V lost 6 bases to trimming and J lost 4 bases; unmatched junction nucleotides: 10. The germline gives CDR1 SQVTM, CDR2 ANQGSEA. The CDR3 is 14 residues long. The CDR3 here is CSVLPGLEAETQYF. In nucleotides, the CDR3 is TGCAGCGTCCTCCCGGGACTAGAAGCAGAGACCCAGTACTTC.

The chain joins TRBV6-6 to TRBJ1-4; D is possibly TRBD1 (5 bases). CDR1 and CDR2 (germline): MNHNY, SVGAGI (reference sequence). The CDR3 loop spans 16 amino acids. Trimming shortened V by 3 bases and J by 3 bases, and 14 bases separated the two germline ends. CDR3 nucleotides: TGTGCCAGCAGTTATTTACAGGTTGGGCCTAATGAAAAACTGTTTTTT. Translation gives CASSYLQVGPNEKLFF.

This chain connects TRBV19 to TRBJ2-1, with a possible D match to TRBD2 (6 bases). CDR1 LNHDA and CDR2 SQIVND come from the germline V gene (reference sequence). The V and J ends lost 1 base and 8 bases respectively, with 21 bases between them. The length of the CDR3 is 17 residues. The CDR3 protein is CASSIGGTPTGGYEQFF. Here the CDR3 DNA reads TGTGCCAGTAGTATAGGCGGGACCCCTACAGGAGGGTATGAGCAGTTCTTC.

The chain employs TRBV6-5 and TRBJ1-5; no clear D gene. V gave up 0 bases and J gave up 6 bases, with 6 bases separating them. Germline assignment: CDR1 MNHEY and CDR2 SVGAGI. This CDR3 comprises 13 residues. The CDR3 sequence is CASSYSSGQPQHF. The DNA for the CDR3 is TGTGCCAGCAGTTACTCGAGTGGTCAGCCCCAGCATTTT.

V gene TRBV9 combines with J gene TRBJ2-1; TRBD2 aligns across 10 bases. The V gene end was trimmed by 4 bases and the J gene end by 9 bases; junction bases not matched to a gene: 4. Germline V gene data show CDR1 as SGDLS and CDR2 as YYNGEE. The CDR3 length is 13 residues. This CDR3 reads CASSFSGGGEQFF. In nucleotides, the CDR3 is TGTGCCAGCAGCTTCAGCGGGGGGGGTGAGCAGTTCTTC.

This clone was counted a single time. CDR3 in DNA: TGTGCCAGCAGCTCACCGGACAGGAGTCCTGGAAACACCATATATTTT. Its protein is CASSSPDRSPGNTIYF. The chain uses TRBV7-6 and TRBJ1-3, with 7 bases identical to TRBD1. V shed 4 bases, J shed 2 bases, and the junction held 8 bases outside the gene matches. Germline V gene sequence: CDR1 SGHVS, CDR2 FNYEAQ. The CDR3 loop spans 16 amino acids. Full variable domain (missing parts from reference TRBV7-6 and TRBJ1-3): GAGVSQSPRYKVTKRGQDVALRCDPISGHVSLYWYRQALGQGPEFLTYFNYEAQQDKSGLPNDRFSAERPEGSISTLTIQRTEQRDSAMYRCASSSPDRSPGNTIYFGEGSWLTVV.

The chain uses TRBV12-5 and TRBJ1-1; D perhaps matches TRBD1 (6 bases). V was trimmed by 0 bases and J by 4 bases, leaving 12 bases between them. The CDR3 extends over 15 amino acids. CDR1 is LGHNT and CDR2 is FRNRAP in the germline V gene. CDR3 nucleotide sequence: TGTGCTAGTGGTTTGGTACCATCAGGGGCCACTGAAGCTTTCTTT. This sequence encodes CASGLVPSGATEAFF.

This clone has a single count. CDR3 nucleotides: TGTGCCAGCAGCGTAGCACTGAACTCTGGAAACACCATATATTTT. It is translated as CASSVALNSGNTIYF. The J gene is TRBJ1-3, the V gene TRBV9; D is undetermined. The CDR3 extends over 15 amino acids. Trimming cost V 0 bases and J 0 bases, with 7 bases left between them. Germline lookup yields CDR1 SGDLS and CDR2 YYNGEE. Looking up the rest from reference TRBV9 and TRBJ1-3 gives the full variable domain: DSGVTQTPKHLITATGQRVTLRCSPRSGDLSVYWYQQSLDQGLQFLIQYYNGEERAKGNILERFSAQQFPDLHSELNLSSLELGDSALYFCASSVALNSGNTIYFGEGSWLTVV.

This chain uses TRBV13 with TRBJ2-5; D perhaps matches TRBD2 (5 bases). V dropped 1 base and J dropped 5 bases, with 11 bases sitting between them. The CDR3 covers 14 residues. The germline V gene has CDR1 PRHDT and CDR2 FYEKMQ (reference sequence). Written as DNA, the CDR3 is TGTGCCAGCAGCTTAGCCCCTAGCTGGGAGACCCAGTACTTC. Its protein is CASSLAPSWETQYF.

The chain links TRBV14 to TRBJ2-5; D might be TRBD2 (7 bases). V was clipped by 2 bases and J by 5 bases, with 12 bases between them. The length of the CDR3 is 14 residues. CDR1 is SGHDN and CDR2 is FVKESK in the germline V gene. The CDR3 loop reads CASSQSGGYETQYF. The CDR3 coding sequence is TGTGCCAGCAGCCAATCGGGGGGCTACGAGACCCAGTACTTC. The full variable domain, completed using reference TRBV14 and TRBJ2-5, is EAGVTQFPSHSVIEKGQTVTLRCDPISGHDNLYWYRRVMGKEIKFLLHFVKESKQDESGMPNNRFLAERTGGTYSTLKVQPAELEDSGVYFCASSQSGGYETQYFGPGTRLLVL.

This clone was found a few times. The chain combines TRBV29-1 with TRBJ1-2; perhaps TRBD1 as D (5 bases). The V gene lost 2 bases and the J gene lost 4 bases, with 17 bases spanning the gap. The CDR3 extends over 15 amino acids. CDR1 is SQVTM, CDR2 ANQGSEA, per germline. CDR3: CSVEFIQAPFYGYTF. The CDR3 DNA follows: TGCAGCGTTGAATTTATACAGGCCCCGTTCTATGGCTACACCTTC.

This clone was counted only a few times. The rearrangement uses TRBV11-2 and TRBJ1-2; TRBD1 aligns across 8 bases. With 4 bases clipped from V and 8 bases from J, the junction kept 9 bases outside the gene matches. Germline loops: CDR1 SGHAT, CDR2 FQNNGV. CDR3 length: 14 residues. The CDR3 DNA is TGTGCCAGCAGCTACGGACAGGGCTTAAGGGGCTACACCTTC. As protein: CASSYGQGLRGYTF.